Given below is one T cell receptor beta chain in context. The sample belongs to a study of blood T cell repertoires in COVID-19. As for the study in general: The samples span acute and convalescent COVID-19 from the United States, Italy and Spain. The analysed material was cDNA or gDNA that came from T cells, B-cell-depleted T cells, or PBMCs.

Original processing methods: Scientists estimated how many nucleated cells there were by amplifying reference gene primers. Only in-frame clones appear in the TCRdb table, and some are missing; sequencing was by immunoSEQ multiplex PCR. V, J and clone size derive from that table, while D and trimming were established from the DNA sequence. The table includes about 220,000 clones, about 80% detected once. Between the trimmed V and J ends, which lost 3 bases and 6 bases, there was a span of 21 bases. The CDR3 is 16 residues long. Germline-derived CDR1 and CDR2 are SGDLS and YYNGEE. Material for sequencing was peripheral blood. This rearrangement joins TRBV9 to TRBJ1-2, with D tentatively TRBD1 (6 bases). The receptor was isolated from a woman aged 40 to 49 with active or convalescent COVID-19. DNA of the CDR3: TGTGCCAGCAGCGGCGGTCAGGGGCGAGGTTGGAATGGCTACACCTTC. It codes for CASSGGQGRGWNGYTF.